This TCR beta chain derives from a study of shared T cell receptors in the human thymus. The CDR3 is 12 amino acids. The V and J ends lost 7 bases and 10 bases respectively, with 16 bases between them. Germline CDR1 LNHDA, CDR2 SQIVND (reference sequence). TCRdb keeps only in-frame clones here, not all; method: immunoSEQ multiplex PCR. The repertoire holds 700,000 or so clones, with 70% to 90% as singletons. This clone was found a few times. The same sample was also used in a study of human thymus T cells.

The chain combines TRBV19 with TRBJ1-1; D is perhaps TRBD1 (6 bases). Material for sequencing was thymocytes. This clonotype originated in a girl less than two years old with a congenital heart defect. This chain's CDR3 is CASKFRGQAAFF. DNA for the CDR3: TGTGCCAGTAAATTCAGGGGCCAGGCAGCTTTCTTT.